This T cell receptor (beta chain) is from a study of long-term antiretroviral therapy in people with HIV. This clone has just one count. This was the immunoSEQ v3.0 assay at survey level. Sequencing had a target that covered 40,000-50,000 T-cell genomes per sample. Measured with immunoSEQ multiplex PCR; TCRdb has only the in-frame clones, and not every one. The table has 15,000 to 20,000 clones, 75% to 85% seen once. Per the germline V gene, CDR1 is SNHLY and CDR2 is FYNNEI. Trimming took 6 bases from V and 2 from J; bases not matched to a gene: 6. This CDR3 spans 14 amino acids. Each donor had at least one pre-ART and at least two post-ART PBMC samples. There were no participants with HIV treated outside the United States.

Sequences were derived from unsorted PBMCs, sampled at the start of antiretroviral therapy. V is TRBV2 and J is TRBJ1-2; the match to TRBD1 covers 7 bases. The TCR sequence derives from a man aged 25-40 years with HIV. The CDR3 nucleotides are TGTGCCAGCAGCGTGACAGGGTCCAACTATGGCTACACCTTC. Translation gives CASSVTGSNYGYTF.